This TCR beta chain was recorded in a study of STAT5B mutations in CD4+ large granular lymphocyte leukemia. Study conclusions and caveats: Top patient clones used TRBV06 genes more often: 8/27 versus 2/35 in controls.

With respect to this clone: As yet, its antigen is unknown.

The V segment lost 3 bases and the J segment 0 bases; nucleotides outside the gene matches: 4. CDR1 MGHDK and CDR2 SYGVNS come from the germline V gene. The CDR3 consists of 16 residues. Some clones are missing from TCRdb's copy, which holds only in-frame ones; the method was immunoSEQ multiplex PCR. The table has about 37,000 clones, nearly 90% seen once. This sequence was found in a human donor in good health. The V and J genes are TRBV25-1 and TRBJ2-3, with 9 bases identical to TRBD2. The specimen sequenced was CD4+ T cells from blood buffy coats. CDR3 sequence reads: CASSDRLAASTDTQYF. DNA of the CDR3: TGTGCCAGCAGTGACAGACTAGCGGCTAGCACAGATACGCAGTATTTT.